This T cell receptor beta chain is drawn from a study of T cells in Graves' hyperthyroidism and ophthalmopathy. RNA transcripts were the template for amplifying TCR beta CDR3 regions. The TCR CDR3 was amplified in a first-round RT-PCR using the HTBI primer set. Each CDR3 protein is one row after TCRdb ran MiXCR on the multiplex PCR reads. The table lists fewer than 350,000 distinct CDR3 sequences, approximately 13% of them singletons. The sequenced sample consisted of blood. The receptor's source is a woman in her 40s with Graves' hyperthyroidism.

In DNA, the CDR3 is TGTGCCTGGAGTCGGAACGAGTACGAGCAGTACTTC. Encoded protein: CAWSRNEYEQYF. The chain uses TRBV30 and TRBJ2-7, with unresolved D. V gave up 2 bases and J gave up 4 bases, with 9 bases separating them. Germline-derived CDR1 and CDR2 are GTSNPN and SVGIG (reference sequence). CDR3 length equals 12 residues.